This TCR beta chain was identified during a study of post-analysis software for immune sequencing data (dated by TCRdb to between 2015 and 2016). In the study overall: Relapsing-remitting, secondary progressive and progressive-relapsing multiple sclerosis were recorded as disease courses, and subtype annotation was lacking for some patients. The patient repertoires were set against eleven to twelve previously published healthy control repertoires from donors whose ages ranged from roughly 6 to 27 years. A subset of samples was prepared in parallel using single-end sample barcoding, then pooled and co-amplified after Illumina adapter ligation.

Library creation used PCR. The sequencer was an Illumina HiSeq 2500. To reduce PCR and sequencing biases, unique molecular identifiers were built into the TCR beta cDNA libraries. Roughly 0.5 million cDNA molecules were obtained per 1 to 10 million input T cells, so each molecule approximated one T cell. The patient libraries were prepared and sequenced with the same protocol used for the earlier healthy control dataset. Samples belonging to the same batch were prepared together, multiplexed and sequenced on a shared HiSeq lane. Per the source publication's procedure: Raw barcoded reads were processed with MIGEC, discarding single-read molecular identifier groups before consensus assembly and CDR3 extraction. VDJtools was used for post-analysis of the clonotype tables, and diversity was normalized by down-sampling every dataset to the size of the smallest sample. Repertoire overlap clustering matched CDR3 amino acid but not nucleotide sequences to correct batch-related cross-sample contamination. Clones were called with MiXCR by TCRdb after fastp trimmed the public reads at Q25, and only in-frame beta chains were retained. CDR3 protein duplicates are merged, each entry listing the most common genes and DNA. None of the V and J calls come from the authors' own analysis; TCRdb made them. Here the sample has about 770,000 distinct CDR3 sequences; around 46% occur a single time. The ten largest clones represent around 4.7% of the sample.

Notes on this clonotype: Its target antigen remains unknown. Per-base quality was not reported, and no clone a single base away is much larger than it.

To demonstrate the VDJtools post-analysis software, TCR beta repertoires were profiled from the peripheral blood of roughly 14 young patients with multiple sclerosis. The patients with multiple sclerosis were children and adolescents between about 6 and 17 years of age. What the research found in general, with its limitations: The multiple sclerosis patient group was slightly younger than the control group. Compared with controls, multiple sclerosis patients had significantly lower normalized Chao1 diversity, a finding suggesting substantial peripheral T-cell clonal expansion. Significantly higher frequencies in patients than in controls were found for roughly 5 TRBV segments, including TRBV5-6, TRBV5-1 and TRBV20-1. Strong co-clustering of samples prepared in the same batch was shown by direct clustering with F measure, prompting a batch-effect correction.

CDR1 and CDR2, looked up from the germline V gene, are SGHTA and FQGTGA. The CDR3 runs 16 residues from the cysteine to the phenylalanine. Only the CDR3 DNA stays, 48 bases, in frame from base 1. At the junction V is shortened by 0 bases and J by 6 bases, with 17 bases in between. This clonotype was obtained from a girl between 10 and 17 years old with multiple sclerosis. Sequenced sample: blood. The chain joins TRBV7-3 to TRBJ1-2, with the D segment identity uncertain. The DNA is TGTGCCAGCAGCTTAACGCGGCGAGGGAAGATGGATGGCTACACCTTC. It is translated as CASSLTRRGKMDGYTF.